This TCR beta chain emerged from a study of blood T cell repertoires in COVID-19. For the study at large: Donors in the United States, Italy and Spain gave samples during acute or convalescent COVID-19.

The germline V gene has CDR1 SEHNR and CDR2 FQNEAQ (reference sequence). The V end was cut by 5 bases, the J end by 4 bases, with 28 bases between. CDR3 length: 19 residues. TCRdb keeps only in-frame clones here, not all; method: immunoSEQ multiplex PCR. The sample yields hundreds of thousands of clones, about 89% seen once. Living in about two dozen US areas, the participants were between roughly 18 and 90 years of age. Symptom resolution, clearance, or two negative PCRs marked the recovered donors of Cohort 3. This clone was picked up a small number of times. Sequenced input: PBMCs or T cells enriched from blood (not recorded which). V and J are TRBV7-9 and TRBJ2-3; weak D call: TRBD2 (7 bases). This TCR was recovered from a woman in her 40s who had recovered from COVID-19. DNA for the CDR3: TGTGCCAGCAGCCCAGAGGAGGAGGGGGGGCCTCGTCCCCCAGATACGCAGTATTTT. It specifies CASSPEEEGGPRPPDTQYF.